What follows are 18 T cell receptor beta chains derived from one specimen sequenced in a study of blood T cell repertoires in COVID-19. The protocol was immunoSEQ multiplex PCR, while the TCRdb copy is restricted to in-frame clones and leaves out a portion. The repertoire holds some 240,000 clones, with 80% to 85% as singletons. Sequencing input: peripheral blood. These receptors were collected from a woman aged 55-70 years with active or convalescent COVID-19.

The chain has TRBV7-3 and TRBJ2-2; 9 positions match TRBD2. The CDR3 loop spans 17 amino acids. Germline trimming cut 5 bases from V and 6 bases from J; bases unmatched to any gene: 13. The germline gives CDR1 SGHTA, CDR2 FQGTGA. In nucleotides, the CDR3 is TGTGCCAGCAGCCCCCAAGGGAGGCTAGCGGGGCCCGGGGAGCTGTTTTTT. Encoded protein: CASSPQGRLAGPGELFF.

The DNA of the CDR3 is TGTGCCAGCAGCTTATCAGGGATTAATTCACCCCTCCACTTT. Its protein product is CASSLSGINSPLHF. This chain connects TRBV7-6 to TRBJ1-6; a weak D match, TRBD1 (5 bases). V lost 2 bases and J 6 bases, leaving 8 bases between the germline ends. Per the germline V gene, CDR1 is SGHVS and CDR2 is FNYEAQ. This CDR3 has 14 residues.

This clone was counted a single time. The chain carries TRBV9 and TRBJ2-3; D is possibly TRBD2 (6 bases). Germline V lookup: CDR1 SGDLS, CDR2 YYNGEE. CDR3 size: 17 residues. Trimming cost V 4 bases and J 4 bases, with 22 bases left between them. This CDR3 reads CASSPLRGIGGADTQYF. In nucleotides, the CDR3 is TGTGCCAGCAGCCCCCTTCGGGGGATCGGCGGGGCAGATACGCAGTATTTT.

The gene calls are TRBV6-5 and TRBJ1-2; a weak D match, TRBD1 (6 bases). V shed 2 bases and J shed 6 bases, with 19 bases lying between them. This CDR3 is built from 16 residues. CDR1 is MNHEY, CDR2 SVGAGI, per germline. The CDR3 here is CASSYLAGGRFDGYTF. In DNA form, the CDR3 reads TGTGCCAGCAGTTACCTCGCGGGGGGCCGTTTCGATGGCTACACCTTC.

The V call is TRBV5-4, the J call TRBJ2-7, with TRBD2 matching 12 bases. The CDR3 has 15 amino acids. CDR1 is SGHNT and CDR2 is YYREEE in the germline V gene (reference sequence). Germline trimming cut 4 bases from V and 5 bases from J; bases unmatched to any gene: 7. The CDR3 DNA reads TGTGCCAGCAGCACCCCTAGCGGGGGGGCCGACGAGCAGTACTTC. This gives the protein CASSTPSGGADEQYF.

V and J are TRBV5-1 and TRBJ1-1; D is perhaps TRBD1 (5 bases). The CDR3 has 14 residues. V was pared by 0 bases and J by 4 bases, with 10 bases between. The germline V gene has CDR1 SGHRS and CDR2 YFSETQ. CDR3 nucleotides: TGCGCCAGCAGCTTGGCCGACGGGGGCACTGAAGCTTTCTTT. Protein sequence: CASSLADGGTEAFF.

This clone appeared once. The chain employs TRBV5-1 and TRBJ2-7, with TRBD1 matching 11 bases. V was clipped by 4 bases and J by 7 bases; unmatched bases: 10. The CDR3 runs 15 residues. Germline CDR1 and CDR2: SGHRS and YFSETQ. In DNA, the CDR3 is TGCGCCAGCAGCCCCACCGGGACAGGGGGACGGGAGCAGTACTTC. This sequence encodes CASSPTGTGGREQYF. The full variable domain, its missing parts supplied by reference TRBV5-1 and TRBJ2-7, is KAGVTQTPRYLIKTRGQQVTLSCSPISGHRSVSWYQQTPGQGLQFLFEYFSETQRNKGNFPGRFSGRQFSNSRSEMNVSTLELGDSALYLCASSPTGTGGREQYFGPGTRLTVT.

The CDR3, as DNA: TGCGCCAGCAGCTTAGGGCCGGGACTGAGCTCCTACAATGAGCAGTTCTTC. It yields the protein CASSLGPGLSSYNEQFF. The chain joins TRBV5-1 to TRBJ2-1, with D tentatively TRBD2 (6 bases). Germline values: CDR1 SGHRS, CDR2 YFSETQ. The CDR3 covers 17 residues. V was cut by 2 bases and J by 0 bases, with 15 bases left in between.

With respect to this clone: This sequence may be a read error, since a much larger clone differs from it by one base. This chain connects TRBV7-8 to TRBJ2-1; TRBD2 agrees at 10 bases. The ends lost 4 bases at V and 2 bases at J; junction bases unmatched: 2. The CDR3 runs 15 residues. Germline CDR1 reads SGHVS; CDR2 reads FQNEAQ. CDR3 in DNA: TGTGCCAGCAGCTCAAGCGGGGGGGCCTACAATGAGCAGTTCTTC. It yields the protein CASSSSGGAYNEQFF.

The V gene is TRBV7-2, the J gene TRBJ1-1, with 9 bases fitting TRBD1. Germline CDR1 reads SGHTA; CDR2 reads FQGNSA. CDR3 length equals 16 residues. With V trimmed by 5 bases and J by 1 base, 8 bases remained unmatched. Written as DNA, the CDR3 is TGTGCCAGCAGCCCTGGACAGGGGCCCTGGAACACTGAAGCTTTCTTT. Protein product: CASSPGQGPWNTEAFF.

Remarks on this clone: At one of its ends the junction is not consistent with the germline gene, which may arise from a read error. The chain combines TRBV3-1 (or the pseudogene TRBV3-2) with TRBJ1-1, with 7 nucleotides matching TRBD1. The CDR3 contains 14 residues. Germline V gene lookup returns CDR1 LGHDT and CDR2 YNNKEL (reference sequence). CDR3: CASNQGGAYTEAFF. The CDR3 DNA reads TGTGCCAGCAACCAAGGGGGCGCCTACACTGAAGCTTTCTTT.

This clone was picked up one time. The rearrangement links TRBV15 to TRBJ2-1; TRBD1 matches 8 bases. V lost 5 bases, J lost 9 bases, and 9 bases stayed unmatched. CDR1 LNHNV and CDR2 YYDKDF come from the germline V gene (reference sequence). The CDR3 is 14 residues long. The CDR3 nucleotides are TGTGCCACCAGCCTCGGACAGGGAATAGCTGAGCAGTTCTTC. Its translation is CATSLGQGIAEQFF. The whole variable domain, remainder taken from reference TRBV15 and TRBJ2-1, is DAMVIQNPRYQVTQFGKPVTLSCSQTLNHNVMYWYQQKSSQAPKLLFHYYDKDFNNEADTPDNFQSRRPNTSFCFLDIRSPGLGDTAMYLCATSLGQGIAEQFFGPGTRLTVL.

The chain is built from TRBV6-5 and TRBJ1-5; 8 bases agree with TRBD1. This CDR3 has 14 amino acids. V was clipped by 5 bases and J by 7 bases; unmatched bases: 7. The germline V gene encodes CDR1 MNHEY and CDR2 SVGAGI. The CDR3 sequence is CASSKSQGDQPQHF. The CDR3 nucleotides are TGTGCCAGCAGTAAATCACAGGGGGACCAGCCCCAGCATTTT.

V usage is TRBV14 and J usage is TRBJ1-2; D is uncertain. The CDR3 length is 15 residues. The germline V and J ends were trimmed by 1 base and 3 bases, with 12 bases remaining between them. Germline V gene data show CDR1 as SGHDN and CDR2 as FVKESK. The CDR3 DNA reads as TGTGCCAGCAGCCAAGTGGGAGCAACATACTATGGCTACACCTTC. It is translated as CASSQVGATYYGYTF. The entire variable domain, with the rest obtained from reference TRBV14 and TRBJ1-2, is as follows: EAGVTQFPSHSVIEKGQTVTLRCDPISGHDNLYWYRRVMGKEIKFLLHFVKESKQDESGMPNNRFLAERTGGTYSTLKVQPAELEDSGVYFCASSQVGATYYGYTFGSGTRLTVV.

This CDR3 is CVGASSLWDRERNEQFF. The CDR3 nucleotides read TGTGTCGGTGCCAGCAGCTTATGGGACAGGGAAAGGAATGAGCAGTTCTTC. The rearrangement links TRBV7-9 to TRBJ2-1; the match to TRBD1 covers 9 bases. This CDR3 comprises 17 residues. Germline values: CDR1 SEHNR, CDR2 FQNEAQ (reference sequence).

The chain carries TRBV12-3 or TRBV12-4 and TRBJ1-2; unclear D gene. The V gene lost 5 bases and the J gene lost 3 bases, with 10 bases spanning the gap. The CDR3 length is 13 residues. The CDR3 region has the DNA TGTGCCAGCAGTCCCGGGGTAGACTATGGCTACACCTTC. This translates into CASSPGVDYGYTF.

CDR3 loop: CASLMSHNTEAFF. The CDR3, as DNA: TGTGCCAGCCTAATGTCCCACAACACTGAAGCTTTCTTT. The V call is TRBV2, the J call TRBJ1-1; D gene uncertain. The length of the CDR3 is 13 residues. The V and J ends lost 8 bases and 2 bases respectively, with 12 bases between them. Germline lookup yields CDR1 SNHLY and CDR2 FYNNEI.

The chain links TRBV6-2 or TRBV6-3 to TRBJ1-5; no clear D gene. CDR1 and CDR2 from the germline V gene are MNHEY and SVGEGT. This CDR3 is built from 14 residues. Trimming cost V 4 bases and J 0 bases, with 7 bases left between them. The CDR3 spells CASSFYSSNQPQHF. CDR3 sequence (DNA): TGTGCCAGCAGTTTTTACAGTAGCAATCAGCCCCAGCATTTT.